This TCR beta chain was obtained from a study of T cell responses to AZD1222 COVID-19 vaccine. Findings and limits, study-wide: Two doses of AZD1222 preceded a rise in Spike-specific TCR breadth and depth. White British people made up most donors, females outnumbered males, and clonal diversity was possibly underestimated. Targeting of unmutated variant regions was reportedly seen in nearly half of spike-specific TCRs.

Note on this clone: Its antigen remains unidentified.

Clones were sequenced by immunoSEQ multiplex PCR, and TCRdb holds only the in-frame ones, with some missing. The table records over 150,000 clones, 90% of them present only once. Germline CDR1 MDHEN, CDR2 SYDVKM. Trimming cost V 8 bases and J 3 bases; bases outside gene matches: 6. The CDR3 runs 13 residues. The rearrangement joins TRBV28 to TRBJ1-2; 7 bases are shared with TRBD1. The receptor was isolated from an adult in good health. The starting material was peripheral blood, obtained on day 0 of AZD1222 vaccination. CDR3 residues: CASFGQVYYGYTF. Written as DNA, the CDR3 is TGTGCCAGCTTTGGACAGGTCTACTATGGCTACACCTTC.